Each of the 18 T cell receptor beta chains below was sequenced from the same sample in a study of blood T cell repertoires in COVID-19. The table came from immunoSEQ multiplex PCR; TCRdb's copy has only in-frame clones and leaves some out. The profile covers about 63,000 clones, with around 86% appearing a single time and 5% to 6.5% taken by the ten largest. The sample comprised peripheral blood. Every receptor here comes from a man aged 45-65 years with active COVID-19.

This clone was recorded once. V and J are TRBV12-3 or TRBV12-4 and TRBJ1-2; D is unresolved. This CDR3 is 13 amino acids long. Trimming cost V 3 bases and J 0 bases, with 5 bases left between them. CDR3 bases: TGTGCCAGCAGTTTTGCAGCTAACTATGGCTACACCTTC. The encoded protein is CASSFAANYGYTF.

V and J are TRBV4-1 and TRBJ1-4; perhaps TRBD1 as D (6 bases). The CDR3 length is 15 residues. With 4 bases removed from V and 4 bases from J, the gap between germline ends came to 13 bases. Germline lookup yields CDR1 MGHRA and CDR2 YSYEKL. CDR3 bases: TGCGCCAGCAGCCGGCTACAGGGAAGTAATGAAAAACTGTTTTTT. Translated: CASSRLQGSNEKLFF.

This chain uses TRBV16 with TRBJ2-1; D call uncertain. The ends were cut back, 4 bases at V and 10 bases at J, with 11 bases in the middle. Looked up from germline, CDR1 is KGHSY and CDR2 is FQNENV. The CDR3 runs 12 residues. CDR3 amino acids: CASSPDTVEQFF. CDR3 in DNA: TGTGCCAGCAGCCCTGACACCGTAGAGCAGTTCTTC. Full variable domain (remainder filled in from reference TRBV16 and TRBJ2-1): GEEVAQTPKHLVRGEGQKAKLYCAPIKGHSYVFWYQQVLKNEFKFLISFQNENVFDETGMPKERFSAKCLPNSPCSLEIQATKLEDSAVYFCASSPDTVEQFFGPGTRLTVL.

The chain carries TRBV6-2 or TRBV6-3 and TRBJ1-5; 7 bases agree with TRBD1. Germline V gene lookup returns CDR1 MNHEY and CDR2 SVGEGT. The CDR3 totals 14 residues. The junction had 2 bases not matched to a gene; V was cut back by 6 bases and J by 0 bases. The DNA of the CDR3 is TGTGCCAGCAGCCGGGACAGTAGCAATCAGCCCCAGCATTTT. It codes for CASSRDSSNQPQHF.

The CDR3 coding sequence is TGTGCCAGCAGCCCCCCCAGGGCCGTGGGATCACCCCTCCACTTT. It translates to CASSPPRAVGSPLHF. The V gene is TRBV3-1 (or the pseudogene TRBV3-2), the J gene TRBJ1-6, with a possible D match to TRBD1 (5 bases). The CDR3 has 15 residues. CDR1 and CDR2 from the germline V gene are LGHDT and YNNKEL (reference sequence). V was shortened by 4 bases and J by 10 bases, with 17 bases between the two germline ends.

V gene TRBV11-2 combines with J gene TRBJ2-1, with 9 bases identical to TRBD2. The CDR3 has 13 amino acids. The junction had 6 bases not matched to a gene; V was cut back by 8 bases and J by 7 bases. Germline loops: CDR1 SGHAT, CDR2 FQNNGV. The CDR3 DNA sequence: TGTGCCAGCCGGACTAGCGTAAGGAATGAGCAGTTCTTC. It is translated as CASRTSVRNEQFF. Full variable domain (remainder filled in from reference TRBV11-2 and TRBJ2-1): EAGVAQSPRYKIIEKRQSVAFWCNPISGHATLYWYQQILGQGPKLLIQFQNNGVVDDSQLPKDRFSAERLKGVDSTLKIQPAKLEDSAVYLCASRTSVRNEQFFGPGTRLTVL.

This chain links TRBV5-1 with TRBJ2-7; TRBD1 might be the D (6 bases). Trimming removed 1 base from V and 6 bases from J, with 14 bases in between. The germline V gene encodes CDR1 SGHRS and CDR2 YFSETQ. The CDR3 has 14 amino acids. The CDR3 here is CASSLSGAFGEQYF. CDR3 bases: TGCGCCAGCAGCTTGTCAGGGGCATTTGGCGAGCAGTACTTC.

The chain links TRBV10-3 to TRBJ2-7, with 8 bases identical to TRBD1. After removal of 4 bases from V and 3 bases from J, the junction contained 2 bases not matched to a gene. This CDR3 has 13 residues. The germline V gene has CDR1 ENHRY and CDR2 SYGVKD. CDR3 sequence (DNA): TGTGCCATCAGTGTACAGGGGGGCTACGAGCAGTACTTC. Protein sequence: CAISVQGGYEQYF.

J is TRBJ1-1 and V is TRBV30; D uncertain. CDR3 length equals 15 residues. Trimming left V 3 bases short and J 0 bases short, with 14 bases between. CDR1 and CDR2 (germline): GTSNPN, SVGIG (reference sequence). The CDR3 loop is CAWSLRYVVNTEAFF. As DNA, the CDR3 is TGTGCCTGGAGCCTTCGGTACGTCGTGAACACTGAAGCTTTCTTT.

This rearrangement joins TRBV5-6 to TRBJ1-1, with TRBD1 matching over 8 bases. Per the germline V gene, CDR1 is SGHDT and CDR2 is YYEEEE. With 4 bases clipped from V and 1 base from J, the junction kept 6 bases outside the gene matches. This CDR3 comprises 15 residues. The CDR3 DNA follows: TGTGCCAGCAGCCCGCAGGGGGCCACGAACACTGAAGCTTTCTTT. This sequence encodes CASSPQGATNTEAFF.

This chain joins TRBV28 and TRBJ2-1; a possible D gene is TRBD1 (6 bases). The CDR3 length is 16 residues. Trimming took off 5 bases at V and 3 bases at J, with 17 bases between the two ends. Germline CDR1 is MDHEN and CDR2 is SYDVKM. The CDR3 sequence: CASSGQNKVGYNEQFF. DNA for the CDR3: TGTGCCAGCAGTGGACAGAATAAAGTGGGCTACAATGAGCAGTTCTTC.

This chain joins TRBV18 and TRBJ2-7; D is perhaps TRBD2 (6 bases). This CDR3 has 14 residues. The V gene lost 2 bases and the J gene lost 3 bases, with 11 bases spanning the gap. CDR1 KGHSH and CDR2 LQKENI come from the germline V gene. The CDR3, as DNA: TGTGCCAGCTCACCAGGAGGGACGTACTACGAGCAGTACTTC. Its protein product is CASSPGGTYYEQYF.

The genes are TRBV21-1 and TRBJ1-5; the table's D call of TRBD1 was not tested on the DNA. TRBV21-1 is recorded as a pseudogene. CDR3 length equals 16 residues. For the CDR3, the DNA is TGTGCCAGCAGCAAAAATGGGGACAGGGTCAATCAGCCCCAGCATTTT. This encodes CASSKNGDRVNQPQHF.

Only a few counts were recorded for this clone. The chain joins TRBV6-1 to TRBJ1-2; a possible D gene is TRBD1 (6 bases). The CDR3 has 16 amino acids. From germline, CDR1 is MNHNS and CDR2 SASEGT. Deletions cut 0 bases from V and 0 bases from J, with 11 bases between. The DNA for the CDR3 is TGTGCCAGCAGTGAAGCGATGGACAGAGCTAACTATGGCTACACCTTC. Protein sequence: CASSEAMDRANYGYTF.

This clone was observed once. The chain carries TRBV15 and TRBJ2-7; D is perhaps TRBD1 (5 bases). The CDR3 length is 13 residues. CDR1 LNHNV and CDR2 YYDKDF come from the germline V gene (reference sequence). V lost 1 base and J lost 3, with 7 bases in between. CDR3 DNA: TGTGCCACCAGCAGAGGACAGAACTACGAGCAGTACTTC. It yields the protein CATSRGQNYEQYF. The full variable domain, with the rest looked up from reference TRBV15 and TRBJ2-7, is DAMVIQNPRYQVTQFGKPVTLSCSQTLNHNVMYWYQQKSSQAPKLLFHYYDKDFNNEADTPDNFQSRRPNTSFCFLDIRSPGLGDTAMYLCATSRGQNYEQYFGPGTRLTVT.

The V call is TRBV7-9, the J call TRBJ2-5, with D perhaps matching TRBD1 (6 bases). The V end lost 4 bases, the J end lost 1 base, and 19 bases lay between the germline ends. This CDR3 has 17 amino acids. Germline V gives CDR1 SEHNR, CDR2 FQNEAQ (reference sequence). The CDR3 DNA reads TGTGCCAGCAGCTCAATTAGGACAGCCGGACTCCAAGAGACCCAGTACTTC. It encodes CASSSIRTAGLQETQYF.

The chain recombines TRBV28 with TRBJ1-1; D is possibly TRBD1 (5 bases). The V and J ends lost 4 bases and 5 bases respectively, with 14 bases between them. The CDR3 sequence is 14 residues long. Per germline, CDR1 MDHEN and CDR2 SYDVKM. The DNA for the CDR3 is TGTGCCAGCAGTTCTAGACAGCATCGTACTGAAGCTTTCTTT. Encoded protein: CASSSRQHRTEAFF.

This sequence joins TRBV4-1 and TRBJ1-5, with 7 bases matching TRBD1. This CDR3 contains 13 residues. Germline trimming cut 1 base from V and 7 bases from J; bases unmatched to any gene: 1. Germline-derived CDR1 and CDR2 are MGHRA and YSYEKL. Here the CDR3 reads CASSQVGGQPQHF. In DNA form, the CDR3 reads TGCGCCAGCAGCCAAGTAGGGGGCCAGCCCCAGCATTTT.